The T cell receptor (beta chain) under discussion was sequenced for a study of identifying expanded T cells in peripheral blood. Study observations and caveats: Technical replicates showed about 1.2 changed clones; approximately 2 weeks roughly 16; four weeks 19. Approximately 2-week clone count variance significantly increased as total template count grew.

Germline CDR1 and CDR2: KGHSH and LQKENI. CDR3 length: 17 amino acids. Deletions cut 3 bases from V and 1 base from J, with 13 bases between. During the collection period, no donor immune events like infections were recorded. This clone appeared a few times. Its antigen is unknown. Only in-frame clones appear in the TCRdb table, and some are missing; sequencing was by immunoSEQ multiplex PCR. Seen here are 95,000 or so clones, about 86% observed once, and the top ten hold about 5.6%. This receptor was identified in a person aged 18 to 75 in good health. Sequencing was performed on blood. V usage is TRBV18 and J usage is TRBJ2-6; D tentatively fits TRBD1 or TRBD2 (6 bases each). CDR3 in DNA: TGTGCCAGCTCACCGGGGGGCCCGGGGTCTGGGGCCAACGTCCTGACTTTC. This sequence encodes CASSPGGPGSGANVLTF.